The 17 T cell receptor beta chains reported below all come from one sample, sequenced in a study of T cells in tumors after PD-1 blockade (dated by TCRdb to the late 2010s). Per the publication, the time point label means: before anti-PD-1 therapy. Library preparation employed the immunoSEQ multiplex PCR assay. This immuneACCESS table, as held by TCRdb, lists in-frame sequences with V and J called but not all clones. Of the missing ones, under half trace to an unresolved V gene in checked studies; the others have no known cause. The sample profile shows more than 40,000 clones; over 70% of them were found once. About 4% of the sample is held by the ten biggest clonotypes. Sequences were derived from PBMCs, sampled before anti-PD-1 treatment. These receptors were obtained from a human donor with basal cell carcinoma.

The chain has TRBV20-1 and TRBJ1-2; maybe TRBD1 (5 bases). CDR1 is DFQATT, CDR2 SNEGSKA, per germline (reference sequence). V lost 4 bases, J lost 8 bases, and 11 bases lay in between. The CDR3 runs to 11 residues. The CDR3 DNA reads TGCAGTGCTACCGGTGGACAAGGCTACACCTTC. Its translation is CSATGGQGYTF.

The V gene is TRBV5-1, the J gene TRBJ2-3, with 9 bases aligning to TRBD2. From germline, CDR1 is SGHRS and CDR2 YFSETQ. V shed 1 base and J 6 bases; nucleotides not matched to a gene: 6. The CDR3 totals 15 residues. The CDR3: CASSLRGGARDTQYF. CDR3 nucleotide sequence: TGCGCCAGCAGCTTGCGCGGGGGGGCTAGGGATACGCAGTATTTT. Looking up the rest from reference TRBV5-1 and TRBJ2-3 gives the full variable domain: KAGVTQTPRYLIKTRGQQVTLSCSPISGHRSVSWYQQTPGQGLQFLFEYFSETQRNKGNFPGRFSGRQFSNSRSEMNVSTLELGDSALYLCASSLRGGARDTQYFGPGTRLTVL.

The V gene is TRBV9, the J gene TRBJ2-3, with 8 bases that match TRBD2. The CDR3 totals 16 residues. Per the germline V gene, CDR1 is SGDLS and CDR2 is YYNGEE. J was trimmed by 1 base and V by 4 bases; bases with no gene match: 8. CDR3 residues: CASSLTTSVGTDTQYF. In DNA form, the CDR3 reads TGTGCCAGCAGCCTAACGACTAGCGTAGGCACAGATACGCAGTATTTT.

The chain combines TRBV6-6 with TRBJ2-1; 8 bases are shared with TRBD1. CDR1 is MNHNY, CDR2 SVGAGI, per germline (reference sequence). V gave up 2 bases and J gave up 9 bases; unmatched junction bases: 9. The CDR3 consists of 15 residues. The CDR3 sequence: CASSYEAGGKSEQFF. CDR3 DNA sequence: TGTGCCAGCAGTTACGAGGCAGGGGGCAAGAGTGAGCAGTTCTTC.

The V and J genes are TRBV3-1 (or the pseudogene TRBV3-2) and TRBJ1-4, with D tentatively TRBD1 (5 bases). Per the germline V gene, CDR1 is LGHDT and CDR2 is YNNKEL (reference sequence). V lost 6 bases, J lost 8 bases, and 19 bases lay in between. The CDR3 length is 15 residues. CDR3 sequence reads: CASSSTGTGTEKLFF. In DNA form, the CDR3 reads TGTGCCAGCAGTTCCACAGGAACCGGTACGGAAAAACTGTTTTTT.

This clone was counted once. The chain links TRBV6-4 to TRBJ1-1; D is ambiguous. CDR1 MRHNA and CDR2 SNTAGT come from the germline V gene. V was cut by 5 bases and J by 5 bases, with 12 bases left in between. The CDR3 spans 13 residues. CDR3 nucleotide sequence: TGTGCCAGCAGTCGGACCGGGGATACTGAAGCTTTCTTT. Amino acids: CASSRTGDTEAFF.

The chain employs TRBV30 and TRBJ1-4; D gene ambiguous. This CDR3 has 12 amino acids. Germline V gives CDR1 GTSNPN, CDR2 SVGIG (reference sequence). Trimming stripped 7 bases from V and 4 bases from J, with 10 bases between. In DNA form, the CDR3 reads TGTGCCTTCGGACCGATTAATGAAAAACTGTTTTTT. As protein: CAFGPINEKLFF.

The J gene is TRBJ2-5, the V gene TRBV5-1, with 8 nucleotides matching TRBD1. Germline loops: CDR1 SGHRS, CDR2 YFSETQ. CDR3 length equals 13 residues. V shed 0 bases and J 5 bases; nucleotides not matched to a gene: 0. This chain's CDR3 is CASSLGQGETQYF. The CDR3 DNA is TGCGCCAGCAGCTTGGGACAGGGGGAGACCCAGTACTTC.

Written as DNA, the CDR3 is TGTGCCAGCAGGACCGGGTCTAACTATGGCTACACCTTC. It specifies CASRTGSNYGYTF. The chain links TRBV7-2 to TRBJ1-2; D is unclear. Per germline, CDR1 SGHTA and CDR2 FQGNSA. This CDR3 has 13 residues. Deletions cut 6 bases from V and 0 bases from J, with 8 bases between.

The gene calls are TRBV10-1 and TRBJ1-1; D gene unclear. The germline CDR1 and CDR2 sequences are WNHNN and SYGVQD (reference sequence). V was shortened by 3 bases and J by 3 bases, with 11 bases between the two germline ends. There are 14 residues in the CDR3. The CDR3 DNA reads as TGCGCCAGCAGTGAATCAGGTCGCGACACTGAAGCTTTCTTT. Its translation: CASSESGRDTEAFF.

The V and J genes are TRBV5-4 and TRBJ2-2; tentatively, D is TRBD2 (6 bases). Germline V gives CDR1 SGHNT, CDR2 YYREEE (reference sequence). V shed 4 bases and J shed 5 bases, with 24 bases lying between them. This CDR3 comprises 18 residues. The CDR3, as DNA: TGTGCCAGCAGCCCCCACGGGGGTATTGGAGGAGGTACCGGGGAGCTGTTTTTT. It encodes CASSPHGGIGGGTGELFF.

V usage is TRBV30 and J usage is TRBJ1-1; the match to TRBD1 covers 8 bases. Germline CDR1 and CDR2: GTSNPN and SVGIG (reference sequence). There are 14 residues in the CDR3. V shed 1 base, J shed 7 bases, and the junction held 8 bases outside the gene matches. The CDR3: CAWSDRDRWSEAFF. DNA of the CDR3: TGTGCCTGGAGTGATCGGGACAGGTGGAGTGAAGCTTTCTTT.

There are a few counts of this clone. In DNA form, the CDR3 reads TGTGCCACCAGTGATTTTGAAGCGGGGGACACAGATACGCAGTATTTT. This translates into CATSDFEAGDTDTQYF. The chain employs TRBV24-1 and TRBJ2-3; 8 bases map to TRBD2. V lost 1 base to trimming and J lost 2 bases; unmatched junction nucleotides: 4. Germline values: CDR1 KGHDR, CDR2 SFDVKD. The CDR3 contains 16 residues.

The V and J genes are TRBV9 and TRBJ1-6, with 8 bases identical to TRBD1. This CDR3 comprises 15 residues. CDR1 and CDR2 from the germline V gene are SGDLS and YYNGEE. J gave up 10 bases and V 1 base, and 7 bases lay outside the gene matches. Written as DNA, the CDR3 is TGTGCCAGCAGCGTAACTCAGGGGGCAGGGTCACCCCTCCACTTT. Amino acids: CASSVTQGAGSPLHF.

This sequence joins TRBV5-6 and TRBJ2-7; 9 nucleotides agree with TRBD2. Germline values: CDR1 SGHDT, CDR2 YYEEEE. CDR3 size: 15 residues. V gave up 2 bases and J gave up 3 bases; unmatched junction bases: 6. CDR3 DNA: TGTGCCAGCAGCTTCCGGGATAGCGGGGGCTACGAGCAGTACTTC. Translating it yields CASSFRDSGGYEQYF.

The chain couples TRBV4-2 to TRBJ2-7, with TRBD2 matching over 9 bases. Germline CDR1 reads LGHNA; CDR2 reads YNFKEQ. The CDR3 loop spans 16 amino acids. With 3 bases clipped from V and 9 bases from J, the junction kept 15 bases outside the gene matches. The CDR3 sequence: CASSQATSGPYRSQYF. In DNA, the CDR3 is TGTGCCAGCAGCCAGGCCACTAGCGGGCCATACCGCTCGCAGTACTTC.

The chain links TRBV1 to TRBJ1-4; TRBD1 is taken as the D call from the table, unchecked against the DNA. TRBV1 is a documented pseudogene. This CDR3 is 15 amino acids long. CDR3 sequence (DNA): TGCACCAGCAGCAGTCCCGGGACAGGGAATGAAAAACTGTTTTTT. It codes for CTSSSPGTGNEKLFF.